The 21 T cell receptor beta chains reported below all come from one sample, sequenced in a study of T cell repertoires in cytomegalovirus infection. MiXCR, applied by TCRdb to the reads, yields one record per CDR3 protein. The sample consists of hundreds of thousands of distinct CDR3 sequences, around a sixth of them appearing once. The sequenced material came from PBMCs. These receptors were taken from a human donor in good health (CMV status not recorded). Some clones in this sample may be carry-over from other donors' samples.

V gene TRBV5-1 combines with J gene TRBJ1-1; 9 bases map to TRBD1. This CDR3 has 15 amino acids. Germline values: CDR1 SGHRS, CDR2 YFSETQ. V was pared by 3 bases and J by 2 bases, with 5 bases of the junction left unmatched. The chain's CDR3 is CASSSQTGGNTEAFF. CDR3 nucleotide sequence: TGCGCCAGCAGCTCACAGACAGGGGGTAACACTGAAGCTTTCTTT.

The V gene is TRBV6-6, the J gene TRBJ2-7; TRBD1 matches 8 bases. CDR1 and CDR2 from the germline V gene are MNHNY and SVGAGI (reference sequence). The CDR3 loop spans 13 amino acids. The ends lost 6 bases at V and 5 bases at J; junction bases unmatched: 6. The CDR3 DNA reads TGTGCCAGCAGAACAGGGGGTGGGGACGAGCAGTACTTC. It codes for CASRTGGGDEQYF.

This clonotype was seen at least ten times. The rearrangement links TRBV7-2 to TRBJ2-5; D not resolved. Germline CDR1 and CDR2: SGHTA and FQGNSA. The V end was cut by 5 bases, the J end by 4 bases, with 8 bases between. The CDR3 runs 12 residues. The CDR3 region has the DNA TGTGCCAGCAGCCAAATTTCAGAGACCCAGTACTTC. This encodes CASSQISETQYF.

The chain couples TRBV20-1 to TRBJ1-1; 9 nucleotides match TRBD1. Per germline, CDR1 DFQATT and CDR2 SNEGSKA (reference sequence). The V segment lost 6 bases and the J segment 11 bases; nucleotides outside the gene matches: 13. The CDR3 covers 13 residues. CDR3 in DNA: TGCAGTGCCCCCACCACAGGGGGCCCGGGGGCTTTCTTT. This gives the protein CSAPTTGGPGAFF.

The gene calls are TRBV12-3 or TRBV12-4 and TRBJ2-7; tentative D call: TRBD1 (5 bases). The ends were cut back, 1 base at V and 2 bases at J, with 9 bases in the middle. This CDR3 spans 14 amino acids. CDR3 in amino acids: CASSLDDSTYEQYF. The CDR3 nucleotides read TGTGCCAGCAGTTTAGACGACAGCACCTACGAGCAGTACTTC.

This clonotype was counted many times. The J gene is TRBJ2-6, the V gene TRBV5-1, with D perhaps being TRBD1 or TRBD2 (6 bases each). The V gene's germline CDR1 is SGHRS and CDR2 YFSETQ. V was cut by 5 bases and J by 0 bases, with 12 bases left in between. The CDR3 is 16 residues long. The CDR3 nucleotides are TGCGCCAGCAGGGAGGGGGATCCCTCTGGGGCCAACGTCCTGACTTTC. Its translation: CASREGDPSGANVLTF.

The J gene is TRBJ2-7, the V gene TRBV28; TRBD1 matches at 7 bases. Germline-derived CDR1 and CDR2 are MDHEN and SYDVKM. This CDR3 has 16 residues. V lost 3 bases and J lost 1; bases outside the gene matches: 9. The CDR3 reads CASSFLGTERSYEQYF. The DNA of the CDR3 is TGTGCCAGCAGTTTTCTCGGGACAGAAAGGTCCTACGAGCAGTACTTC.

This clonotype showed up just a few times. The CDR3 DNA follows: TGTGCCAGCAGCTCGCCGGGACAGGGGCAGGAAAAACTGTTTTTT. Translated, it gives CASSSPGQGQEKLFF. The chain has TRBV7-9 and TRBJ1-4, with 10 positions matching TRBD1. Looked up from germline, CDR1 is SEHNR and CDR2 is FQNEAQ (reference sequence). This CDR3 has 15 amino acids. V shed 4 bases, J shed 8 bases, and the junction held 7 bases outside the gene matches.

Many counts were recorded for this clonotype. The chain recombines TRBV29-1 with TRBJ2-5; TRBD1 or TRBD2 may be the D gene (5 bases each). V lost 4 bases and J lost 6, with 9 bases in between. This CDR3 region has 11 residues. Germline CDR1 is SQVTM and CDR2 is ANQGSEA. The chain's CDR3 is CSVGWGQTQYF. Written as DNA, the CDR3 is TGCAGCGTTGGATGGGGACAGACCCAGTACTTC.

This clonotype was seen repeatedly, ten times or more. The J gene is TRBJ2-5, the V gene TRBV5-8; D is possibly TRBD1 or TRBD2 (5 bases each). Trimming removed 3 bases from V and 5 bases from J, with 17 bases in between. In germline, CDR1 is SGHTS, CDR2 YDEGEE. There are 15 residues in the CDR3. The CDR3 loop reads CASSYHPRGDETQYF. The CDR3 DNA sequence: TGTGCCAGCAGCTACCACCCTAGAGGGGATGAGACCCAGTACTTC. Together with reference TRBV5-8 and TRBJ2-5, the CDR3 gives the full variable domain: EAGVTQSPTHLIKTRGQQATLRCSPISGHTSVYWYQQALGLGLQFLLWYDEGEERNRGNFPPRFSGRQFPNYSSELNVNALELEDSALYLCASSYHPRGDETQYFGPGTRLLVL.

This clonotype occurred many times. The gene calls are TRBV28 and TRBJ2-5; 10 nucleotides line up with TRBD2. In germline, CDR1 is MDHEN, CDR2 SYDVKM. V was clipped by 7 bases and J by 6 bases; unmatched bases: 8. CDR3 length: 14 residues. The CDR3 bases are TGTGCCAGCACCAGCGGGGGGGCCGGGAAGACCCAGTACTTC. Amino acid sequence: CASTSGGAGKTQYF.

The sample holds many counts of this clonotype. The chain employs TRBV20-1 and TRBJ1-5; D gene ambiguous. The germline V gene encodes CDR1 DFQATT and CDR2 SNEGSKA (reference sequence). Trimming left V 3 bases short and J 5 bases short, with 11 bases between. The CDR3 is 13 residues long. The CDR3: CSASGRTYQPQHF. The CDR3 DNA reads TGCAGTGCTAGTGGCCGAACCTATCAGCCCCAGCATTTT.

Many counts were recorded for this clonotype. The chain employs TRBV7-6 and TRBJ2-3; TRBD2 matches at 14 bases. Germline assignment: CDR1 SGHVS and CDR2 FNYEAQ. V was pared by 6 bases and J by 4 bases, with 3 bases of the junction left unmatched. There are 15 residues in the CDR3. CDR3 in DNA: TGTGCCAGCAGAGGACTAGCGGGGGGCGCAGATACGCAGTATTTT. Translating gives CASRGLAGGADTQYF.

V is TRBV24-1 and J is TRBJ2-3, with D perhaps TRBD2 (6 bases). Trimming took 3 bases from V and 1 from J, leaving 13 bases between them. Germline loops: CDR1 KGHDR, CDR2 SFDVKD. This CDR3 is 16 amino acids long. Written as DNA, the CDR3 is TGTGCCACCAGTGATAGTGTGCGGGGACGCACAGATACGCAGTATTTT. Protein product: CATSDSVRGRTDTQYF.

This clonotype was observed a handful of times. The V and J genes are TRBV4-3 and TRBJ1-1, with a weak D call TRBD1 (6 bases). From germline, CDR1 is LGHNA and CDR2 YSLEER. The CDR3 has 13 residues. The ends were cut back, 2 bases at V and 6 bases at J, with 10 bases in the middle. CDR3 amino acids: CASSQTGIPEAFF. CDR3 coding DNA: TGCGCCAGCAGCCAAACAGGGATACCTGAAGCTTTCTTT.

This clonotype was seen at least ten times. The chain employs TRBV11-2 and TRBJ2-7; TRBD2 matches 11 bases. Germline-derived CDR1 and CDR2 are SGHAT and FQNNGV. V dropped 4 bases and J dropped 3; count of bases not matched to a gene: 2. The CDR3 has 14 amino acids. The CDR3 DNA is TGTGCCAGCAGCTCCCTAGCGGGGGGCTACGAGCAGTACTTC. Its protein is CASSSLAGGYEQYF.

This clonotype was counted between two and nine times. The CDR3 DNA follows: TGTGCCAGCAGCCCTCGGGACAACTCCTACGAGCAGTACTTC. Translated: CASSPRDNSYEQYF. The chain carries TRBV3-1 and TRBJ2-7; the D gene is possibly TRBD1 (6 bases). Trimming took off 4 bases at V and 0 bases at J, with 10 bases between the two ends. Germline V lookup: CDR1 LGHDT, CDR2 YNNKEL (reference sequence). The CDR3 totals 14 residues.

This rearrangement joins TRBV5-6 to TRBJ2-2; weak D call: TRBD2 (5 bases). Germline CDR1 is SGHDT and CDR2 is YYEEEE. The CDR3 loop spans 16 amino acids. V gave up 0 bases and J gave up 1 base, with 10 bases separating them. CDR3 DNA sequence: TGTGCCAGCAGCTTGGATTGGGGAGAGAACACCGGGGAGCTGTTTTTT. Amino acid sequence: CASSLDWGENTGELFF.

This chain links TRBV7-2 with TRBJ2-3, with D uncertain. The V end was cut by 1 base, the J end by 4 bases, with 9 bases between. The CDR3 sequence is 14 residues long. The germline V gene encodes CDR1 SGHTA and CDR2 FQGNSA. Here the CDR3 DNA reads TGTGCCAGCAGCTTAGATTGGCAGGCAGATACGCAGTATTTT. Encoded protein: CASSLDWQADTQYF.

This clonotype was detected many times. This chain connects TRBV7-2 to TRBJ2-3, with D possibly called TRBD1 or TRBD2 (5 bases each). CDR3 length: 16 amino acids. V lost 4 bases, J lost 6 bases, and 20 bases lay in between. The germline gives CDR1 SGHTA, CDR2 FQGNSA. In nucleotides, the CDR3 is TGTGCCAGCAGCTGGGGATACGGGGCCCGCAGGGATACGCAGTATTTT. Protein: CASSWGYGARRDTQYF.

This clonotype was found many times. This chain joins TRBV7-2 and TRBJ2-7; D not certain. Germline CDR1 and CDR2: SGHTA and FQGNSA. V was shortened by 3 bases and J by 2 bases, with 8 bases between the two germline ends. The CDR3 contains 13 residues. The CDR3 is CASSFITTYEQYF. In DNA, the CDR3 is TGTGCCAGCAGCTTTATAACGACCTACGAGCAGTACTTC.